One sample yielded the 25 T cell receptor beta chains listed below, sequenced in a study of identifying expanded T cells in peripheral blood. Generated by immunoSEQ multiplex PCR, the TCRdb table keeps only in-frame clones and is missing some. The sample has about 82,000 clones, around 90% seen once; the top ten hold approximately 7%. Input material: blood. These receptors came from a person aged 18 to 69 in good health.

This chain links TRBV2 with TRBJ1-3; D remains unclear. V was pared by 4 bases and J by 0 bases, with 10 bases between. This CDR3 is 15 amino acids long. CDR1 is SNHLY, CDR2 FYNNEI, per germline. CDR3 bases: TGTGCCAGCAGTGCGATACAGATCTCTGGAAACACCATATATTTT. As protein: CASSAIQISGNTIYF.

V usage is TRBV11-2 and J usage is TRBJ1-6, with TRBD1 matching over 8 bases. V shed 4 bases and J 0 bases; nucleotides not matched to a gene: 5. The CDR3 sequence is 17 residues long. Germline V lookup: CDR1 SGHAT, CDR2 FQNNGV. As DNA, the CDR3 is TGTGCCAGCAGCTCGACAGGGGTTAGCTCCTATAATTCACCCCTCCACTTT. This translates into CASSSTGVSSYNSPLHF. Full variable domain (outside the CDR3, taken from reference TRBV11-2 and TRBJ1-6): EAGVAQSPRYKIIEKRQSVAFWCNPISGHATLYWYQQILGQGPKLLIQFQNNGVVDDSQLPKDRFSAERLKGVDSTLKIQPAKLEDSAVYLCASSSTGVSSYNSPLHFGNGTRLTVT.

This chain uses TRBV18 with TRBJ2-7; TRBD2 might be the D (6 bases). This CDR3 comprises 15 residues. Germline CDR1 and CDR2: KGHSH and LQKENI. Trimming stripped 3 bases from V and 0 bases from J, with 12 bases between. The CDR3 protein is CASSPQGLGSYEQYF. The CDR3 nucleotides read TGTGCCAGCTCACCGCAGGGACTTGGCTCCTACGAGCAGTACTTC.

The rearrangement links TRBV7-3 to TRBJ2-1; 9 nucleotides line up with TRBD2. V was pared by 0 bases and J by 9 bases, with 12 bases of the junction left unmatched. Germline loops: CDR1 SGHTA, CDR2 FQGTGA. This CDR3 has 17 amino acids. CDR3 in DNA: TGTGCCAGCAGCTTAACTTCGGATAGCGGGAGAAGGGGTGAGCAGTTCTTC. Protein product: CASSLTSDSGRRGEQFF.

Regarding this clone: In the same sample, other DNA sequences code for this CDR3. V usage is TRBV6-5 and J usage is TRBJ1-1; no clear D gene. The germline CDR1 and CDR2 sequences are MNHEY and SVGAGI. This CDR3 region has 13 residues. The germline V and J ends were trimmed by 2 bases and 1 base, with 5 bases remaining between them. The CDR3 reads CASSYRRNTEAFF. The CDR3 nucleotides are TGTGCCAGCAGTTACCGACGGAACACTGAAGCTTTCTTT.

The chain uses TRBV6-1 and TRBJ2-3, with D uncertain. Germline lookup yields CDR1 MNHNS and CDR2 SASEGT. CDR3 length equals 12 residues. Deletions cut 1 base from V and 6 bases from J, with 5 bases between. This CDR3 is CASSEVGDTQYF. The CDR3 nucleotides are TGTGCCAGCAGTGAAGTAGGGGATACGCAGTATTTT.

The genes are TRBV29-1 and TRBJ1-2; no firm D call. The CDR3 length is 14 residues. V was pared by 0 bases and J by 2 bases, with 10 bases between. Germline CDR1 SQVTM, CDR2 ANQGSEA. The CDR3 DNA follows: TGCAGCGTTGAAGATTTAGGGCAGAACTATGGCTACACCTTC. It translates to CSVEDLGQNYGYTF.

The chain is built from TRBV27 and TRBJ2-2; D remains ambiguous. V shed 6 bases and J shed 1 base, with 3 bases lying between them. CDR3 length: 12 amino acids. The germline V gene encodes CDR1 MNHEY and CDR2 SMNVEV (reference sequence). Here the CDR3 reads CASSRNTGELFF. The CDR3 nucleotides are TGTGCCAGCAGCCGGAACACCGGGGAGCTGTTTTTT.

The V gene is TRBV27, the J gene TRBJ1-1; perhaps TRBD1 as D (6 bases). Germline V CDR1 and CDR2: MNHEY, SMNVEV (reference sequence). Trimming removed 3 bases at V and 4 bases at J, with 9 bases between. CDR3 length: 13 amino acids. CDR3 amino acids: CASSFTGITEAFF. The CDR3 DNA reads TGTGCCAGCAGTTTCACAGGGATCACTGAAGCTTTCTTT.

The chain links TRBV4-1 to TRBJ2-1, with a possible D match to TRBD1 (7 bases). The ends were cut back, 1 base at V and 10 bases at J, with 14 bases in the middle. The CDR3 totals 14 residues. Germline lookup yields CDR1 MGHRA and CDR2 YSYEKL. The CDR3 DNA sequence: TGCGCCAGCAGCCAAGGTGGAGGGGGCTCCGAGCAGTTCTTC. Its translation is CASSQGGGGSEQFF.

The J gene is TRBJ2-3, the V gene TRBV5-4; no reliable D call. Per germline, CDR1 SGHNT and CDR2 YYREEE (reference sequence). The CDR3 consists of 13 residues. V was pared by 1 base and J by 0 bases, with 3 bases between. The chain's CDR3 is CASSLLSTDTQYF. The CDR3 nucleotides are TGTGCCAGCAGCTTGCTGAGCACAGATACGCAGTATTTT.

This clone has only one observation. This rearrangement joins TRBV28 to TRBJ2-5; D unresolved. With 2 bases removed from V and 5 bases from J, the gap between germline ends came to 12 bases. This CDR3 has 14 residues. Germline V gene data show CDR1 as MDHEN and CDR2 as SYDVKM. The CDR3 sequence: CASSLVNRVETQYF. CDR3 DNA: TGTGCCAGCAGTTTAGTTAATAGAGTGGAGACCCAGTACTTC.

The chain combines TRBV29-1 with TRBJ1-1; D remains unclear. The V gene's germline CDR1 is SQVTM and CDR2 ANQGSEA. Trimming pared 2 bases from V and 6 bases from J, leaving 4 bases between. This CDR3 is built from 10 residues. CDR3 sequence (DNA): TGCAGCGTTGAAACCCCTGAAGCTTTCTTT. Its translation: CSVETPEAFF.

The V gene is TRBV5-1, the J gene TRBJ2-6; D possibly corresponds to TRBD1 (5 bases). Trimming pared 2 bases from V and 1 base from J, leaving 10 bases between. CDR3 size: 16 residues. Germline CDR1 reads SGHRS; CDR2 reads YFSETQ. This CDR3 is CASSLAQASGANVLTF. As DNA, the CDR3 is TGCGCCAGCAGCTTAGCACAGGCGTCTGGGGCCAACGTCCTGACTTTC.

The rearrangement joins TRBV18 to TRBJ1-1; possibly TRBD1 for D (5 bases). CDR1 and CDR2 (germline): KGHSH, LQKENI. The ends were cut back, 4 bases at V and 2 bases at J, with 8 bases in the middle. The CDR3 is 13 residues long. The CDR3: CASSLQDNTEAFF. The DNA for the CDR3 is TGTGCCAGCTCACTACAGGATAACACTGAAGCTTTCTTT.

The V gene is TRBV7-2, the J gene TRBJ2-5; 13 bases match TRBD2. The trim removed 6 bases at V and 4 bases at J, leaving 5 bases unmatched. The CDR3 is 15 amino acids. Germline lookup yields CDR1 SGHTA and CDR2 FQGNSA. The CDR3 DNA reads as TGTGCCAGCAGTTGGACTAGCGGGAGCGGAGAGACCCAGTACTTC. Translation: CASSWTSGSGETQYF. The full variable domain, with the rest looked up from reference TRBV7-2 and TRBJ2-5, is GAGVSQSPSNKVTEKGKDVELRCDPISGHTALYWYRQSLGQGLEFLIYFQGNSAPDKSGLPSDRFSAERTGGSVSTLTIQRTQQEDSAVYLCASSWTSGSGETQYFGPGTRLLVL.

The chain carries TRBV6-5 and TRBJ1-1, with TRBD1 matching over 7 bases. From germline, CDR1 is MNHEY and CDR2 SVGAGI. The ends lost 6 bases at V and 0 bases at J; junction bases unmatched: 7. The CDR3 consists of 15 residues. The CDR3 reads CASRVRQGLNTEAFF. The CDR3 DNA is TGTGCCAGCAGGGTACGACAGGGCCTGAACACTGAAGCTTTCTTT.

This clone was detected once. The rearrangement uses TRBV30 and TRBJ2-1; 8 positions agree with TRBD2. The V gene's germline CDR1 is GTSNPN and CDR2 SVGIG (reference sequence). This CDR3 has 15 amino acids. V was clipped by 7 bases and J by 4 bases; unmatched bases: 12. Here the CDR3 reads CAFTRTSSSYNEQFF. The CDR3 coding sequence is TGTGCCTTTACTCGGACTAGCTCCAGTTACAATGAGCAGTTCTTC.

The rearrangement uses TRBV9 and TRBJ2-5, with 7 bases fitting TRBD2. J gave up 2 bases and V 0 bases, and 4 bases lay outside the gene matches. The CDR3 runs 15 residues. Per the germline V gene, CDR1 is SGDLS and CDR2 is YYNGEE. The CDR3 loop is CASSVAAGVQETQYF. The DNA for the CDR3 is TGTGCCAGCAGCGTAGCGGCGGGAGTTCAAGAGACCCAGTACTTC. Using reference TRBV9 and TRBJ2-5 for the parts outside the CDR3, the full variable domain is DSGVTQTPKHLITATGQRVTLRCSPRSGDLSVYWYQQSLDQGLQFLIQYYNGEERAKGNILERFSAQQFPDLHSELNLSSLELGDSALYFCASSVAAGVQETQYFGPGTRLLVL.

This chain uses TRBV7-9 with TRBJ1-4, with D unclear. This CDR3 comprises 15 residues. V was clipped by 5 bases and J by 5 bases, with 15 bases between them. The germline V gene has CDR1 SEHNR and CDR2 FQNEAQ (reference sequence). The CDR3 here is CASSRTPGMNEKLFF. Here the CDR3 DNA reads TGTGCCAGCAGCCGAACCCCGGGGATGAATGAAAAACTGTTTTTT.

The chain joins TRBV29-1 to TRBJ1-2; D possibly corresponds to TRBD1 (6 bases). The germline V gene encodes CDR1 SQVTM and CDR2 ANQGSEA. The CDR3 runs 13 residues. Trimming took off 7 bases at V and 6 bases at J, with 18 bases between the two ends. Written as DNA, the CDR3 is TGCAGCGCCTCACGCAGGACAGTCGATGGCTACACCTTC. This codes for CSASRRTVDGYTF.

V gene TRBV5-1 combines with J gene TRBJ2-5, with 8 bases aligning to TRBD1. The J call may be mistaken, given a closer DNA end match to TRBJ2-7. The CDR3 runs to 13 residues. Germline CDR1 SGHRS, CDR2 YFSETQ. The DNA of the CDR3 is TGCGCCAGCAGCTGGGACAGGACCTACGAGCAGTACTTC. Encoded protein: CASSWDRTYEQYF.

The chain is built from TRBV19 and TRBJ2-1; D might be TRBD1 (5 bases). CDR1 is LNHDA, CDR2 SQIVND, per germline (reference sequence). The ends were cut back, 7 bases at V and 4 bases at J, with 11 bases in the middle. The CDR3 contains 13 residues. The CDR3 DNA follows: TGTGCCAGTACTAGAGACAGTTACAATGAGCAGTTCTTC. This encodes CASTRDSYNEQFF.

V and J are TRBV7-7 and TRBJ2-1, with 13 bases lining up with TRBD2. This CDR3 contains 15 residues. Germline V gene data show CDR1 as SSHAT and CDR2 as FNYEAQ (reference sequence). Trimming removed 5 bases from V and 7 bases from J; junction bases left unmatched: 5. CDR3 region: CASSQGLAGVNEQFF. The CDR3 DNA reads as TGTGCCAGCAGCCAAGGACTAGCGGGAGTAAATGAGCAGTTCTTC.

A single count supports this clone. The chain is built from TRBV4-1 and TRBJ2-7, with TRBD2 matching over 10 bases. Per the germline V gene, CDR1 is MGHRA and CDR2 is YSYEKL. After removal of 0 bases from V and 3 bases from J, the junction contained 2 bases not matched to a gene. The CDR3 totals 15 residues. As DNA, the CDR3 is TGCGCCAGCAGCCAAGAACTAGCGGGACACTACGAGCAGTACTTC. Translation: CASSQELAGHYEQYF.